Listed below are T cell receptor beta chains from one sample, sequenced in a study of cytomegalovirus exposure and HLA in healthy donors. Measured with immunoSEQ multiplex PCR; TCRdb has only the in-frame clones, and not every one. This table holds around 150,000 clones, approximately 84% found once. Sequencing used PBMCs. The origin of the receptors is a man aged 25 to 45 in good health and CMV-seropositive. Both conserved end residues are part of each CDR3. The D gene is left open where the match is weak. Size values are once, few and many counts, or a class for expanded clones, and some rows have none.

J gene,V gene,D gene,clone size,CDR3 protein,CDR3 DNA
TRBJ2-2,TRBV4-3,.,.,CASSHAGTRGFTGELFF,TGCGCCAGCAGCCATGCCGGGACCCGGGGGTTCACCGGGGAGCTGTTTTTT
TRBJ2-1,TRBV6-4,TRBD2,.,CASSTLAGGDEQFF,TGTGCCAGCAGTACGCTAGCGGGAGGTGATGAGCAGTTCTTC
TRBJ1-1,TRBV29-1,TRBD1,.,CSVDLGQGYTEAFF,TGCAGCGTTGATCTGGGACAGGGTTACACTGAAGCTTTCTTT
TRBJ2-1,TRBV29-1,TRBD2,.,CSVDPLTSGRANNDNEQFF,TGCAGCGTTGACCCCTTGACTAGCGGGAGGGCCAATAACGACAATGAGCAGTTCTTC
TRBJ2-7,TRBV5-4,.,.,CASSLGAKRGYEQYF,TGTGCCAGCAGCTTGGGGGCTAAAAGGGGCTACGAGCAGTACTTC
TRBJ2-7,TRBV6-6,.,.,CASSYPLGREQYF,TGTGCCAGCAGTTACCCGTTGGGGAGAGAGCAGTACTTC
TRBJ1-1,TRBV7-2,.,.,CASSLRDFLNTEAFF,TGTGCCAGCAGCTTAAGAGACTTCCTGAACACTGAAGCTTTCTTT
TRBJ2-2,TRBV5-4,TRBD2,once,CASSLLAGNTGELFF,TGTGCCAGCAGCTTGCTAGCGGGGAACACCGGGGAGCTGTTTTTT
TRBJ2-2,TRBV6-1,.,.,CASSEEGRGNTGELFF,TGTGCCAGCAGTGAAGAAGGCAGGGGGAACACCGGGGAGCTGTTTTTT
TRBJ2-7,TRBV7-2,.,.,CASSFSSGGYDEQYF,TGTGCCAGCAGCTTTTCGTCCGGCGGGTACGACGAGCAGTACTTC
TRBJ2-3,TRBV2,.,.,CASSYSDTQYF,TGTGCCAGCAGCTATTCAGATACGCAGTATTTT
TRBJ2-1,TRBV27,TRBD2,.,CASSTILALADHYNEQFF,TGTGCCAGCAGTACCATACTCGCCCTAGCGGACCATTACAATGAGCAGTTCTTC
TRBJ1-2,TRBV5-4,TRBD1,.,CATIGQGANYGYTF,TGTGCCACCATAGGACAGGGTGCTAACTATGGCTACACCTTC
TRBJ2-7,TRBV6-6,TRBD2,.,CASSYGRGAVYEQYF,TGTGCCAGCAGTTACGGGCGGGGGGCGGTCTACGAGCAGTACTTC
TRBJ2-1,TRBV11-3,TRBD2,.,CASSLGFSGAPNEQFF,TGTGCCAGCAGCTTAGGATTTAGCGGGGCGCCCAATGAGCAGTTCTTC
TRBJ2-3,TRBV5-6,TRBD2,.,CASSDKRLAGARATDTQYF,TGTGCCAGCAGCGATAAACGACTAGCGGGAGCGAGGGCCACAGATACGCAGTATTTT
TRBJ1-6,TRBV6-5,TRBD1,.,CASSPPTGVGSPLHF,TGTGCCAGCAGTCCCCCCACAGGGGTCGGTTCACCCCTCCACTTT
TRBJ1-3,TRBV9,TRBD1,few,CASSPGTGSGNTIYF,TGTGCCAGCTCCCCCGGGACAGGCTCTGGAAACACCATATATTTT
TRBJ1-1,TRBV10-3,TRBD1,.,CAITAQGATEAFF,TGTGCCATCACGGCCCAGGGGGCGACTGAAGCTTTCTTT
TRBJ2-7,TRBV29-1,TRBD1,.,CSAGQGSYEQYF,TGCAGCGCGGGACAGGGTTCCTACGAGCAGTACTTC
TRBJ2-7,TRBV5-1,TRBD1,.,CASSLSPGQGAYEQYF,TGCGCCAGCAGCTTATCCCCCGGACAGGGGGCCTACGAGCAGTACTTC
TRBJ2-7,TRBV7-2,TRBD1,once,CASSLLPTGGKSGEQYF,TGTGCCAGCAGCTTACTCCCGACAGGGGGCAAATCGGGCGAGCAGTACTTC
TRBJ2-7,TRBV15,TRBD1,.,CATSRAGTGSYEQYF,TGTGCCACCAGCAGGGCCGGGACAGGCTCCTACGAGCAGTACTTC
TRBJ1-1,TRBV7-8,TRBD1,.,CASSLLPGQQAFF,TGTGCCAGCAGCTTACTTCCGGGACAGCAAGCTTTCTTT
TRBJ2-4,TRBV30,.,.,CAWSGRNRERRNIQYF,TGTGCCTGGAGTGGAAGAAACAGGGAAAGGCGGAACATTCAGTACTTC
TRBJ1-1,TRBV27,.,.,CASSPRVDGTEAFF,TGTGCCAGCAGTCCTCGGGTTGATGGCACTGAAGCTTTCTTT
TRBJ2-5,TRBV2,TRBD2,.,CASTLAGRPQETQYF,TGTGCCAGCACACTAGCGGGACGGCCGCAAGAGACCCAGTACTTC
TRBJ2-7,TRBV5-1,TRBD2,.,CASKPGASGTYEQYF,TGCGCCAGCAAACCTGGGGCTAGCGGGACCTACGAGCAGTACTTC
TRBJ2-7,TRBV7-9,.,.,CASSTRLQGQNKSEQYF,TGTGCCAGCAGCACACGACTACAGGGTCAGAATAAATCGGAGCAGTACTTC
TRBJ2-3,TRBV10-1,.,.,CASSYSDTQYF,TGCGCCAGCAGTTATTCAGATACGCAGTATTTT
TRBJ2-7,TRBV7-3,.,.,CASSLVRQGKSYEQYF,TGTGCCAGCAGCTTAGTTCGGCAGGGAAAATCCTACGAGCAGTACTTC
TRBJ2-5,TRBV6-1,.,once,CASSAGGLGETQYF,TGTGCCAGCAGTGCTGGGGGGTTGGGAGAGACCCAGTACTTC
TRBJ1-1,TRBV11-3,TRBD1,.,CASSPGQGAGNTEAFF,TGTGCCAGCAGCCCTGGACAGGGGGCAGGGAACACTGAAGCTTTCTTT
TRBJ2-7,TRBV7-8,.,.,CASSLGQGYGYEQYF,TGTGCCAGCAGCTTAGGCCAGGGGTATGGCTACGAGCAGTACTTC
TRBJ1-2,TRBV7-3,TRBD1,.,CASSEMGQKGYGYTF,TGTGCCAGCAGCGAAATGGGACAGAAAGGCTATGGCTACACCTTC
TRBJ2-4,TRBV7-3,.,.,CASSFSLTKNIQYF,TGTGCCAGCAGCTTTAGCCTAACGAAAAACATTCAGTACTTC
TRBJ1-6,TRBV5-1,.,.,CASRPSLRDSPLHF,TGCGCCAGCCGCCCTTCGCTGCGGGATTCACCCCTCCACTTT
TRBJ2-7,TRBV5-1,.,.,CASSQTGSYEQYF,TGCGCCAGCAGCCAGACAGGCTCCTACGAGCAGTACTTC
TRBJ2-7,TRBV6-5,.,.,CASSYSGQAGSYEQYF,TGTGCCAGCAGTTACTCGGGCCAGGCGGGCTCCTACGAGCAGTACTTC
TRBJ2-5,TRBV7-2,.,few,CASSLAIFTQYF,TGTGCCAGCAGCTTAGCCATTTTTACCCAGTACTTC
TRBJ1-1,TRBV2,TRBD1,few,CASRGQQDTEAFF,TGTGCCAGCAGGGGACAGCAAGACACTGAAGCTTTCTTT
TRBJ2-5,TRBV4-2,TRBD2,many,CASSQEGGLAEQETQYF,TGTGCCAGCAGCCAAGAGGGGGGACTAGCGGAGCAAGAGACCCAGTACTTC
TRBJ2-7,TRBV12-5,.,once,CASGLGDTRSYEQYF,TGTGCTAGTGGTTTGGGGGACACCCGCTCCTACGAGCAGTACTTC
TRBJ2-7,TRBV7-8,.,.,CASSSRAGANYEQYF,TGTGCCAGCAGCTCCCGGGCAGGGGCTAACTACGAGCAGTACTTC
TRBJ2-1,TRBV9,TRBD2,.,CASSVVGGFNEQFF,TGTGCCAGCAGCGTAGTGGGGGGGTTCAATGAGCAGTTCTTC
TRBJ1-2,TRBV7-2,.,few,CASSLSTGLNGYTF,TGTGCCAGCAGCTTGTCTACAGGGCTGAATGGCTACACCTTC
TRBJ2-7,TRBV9,TRBD2,.,CASSVEGLAAYEQYF,TGTGCCAGCAGCGTAGAAGGACTAGCCGCCTACGAGCAGTACTTC
TRBJ1-5,TRBV23-1,.,.,CASSQELYSNQPQHF,TGCGCCAGCAGTCAAGAGCTATATAGCAATCAGCCCCAGCATTTT
TRBJ2-7,TRBV9,.,.,CASSSRTAHEQYF,TGTGCCAGCAGCTCTCGGACAGCACACGAGCAGTACTTC